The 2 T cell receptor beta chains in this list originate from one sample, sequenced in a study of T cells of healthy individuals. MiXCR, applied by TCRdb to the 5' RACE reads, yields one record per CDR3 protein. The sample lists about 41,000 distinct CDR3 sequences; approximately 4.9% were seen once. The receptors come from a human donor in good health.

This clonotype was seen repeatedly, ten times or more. The DNA of the CDR3 is TGTGCCAGCAGCCTGGGGGTTTTGGCGCGAGAGGGCACCATATATTTT. This sequence encodes CASSLGVLAREGTIYF. The V and J genes are TRBV5-6 and TRBJ1-3, with a weak D call TRBD1 (5 bases). The V end lost 4 bases, the J end lost 9 bases, and 23 bases lay between the germline ends. This CDR3 spans 16 amino acids. Germline lookup yields CDR1 SGHDT and CDR2 YYEEEE.

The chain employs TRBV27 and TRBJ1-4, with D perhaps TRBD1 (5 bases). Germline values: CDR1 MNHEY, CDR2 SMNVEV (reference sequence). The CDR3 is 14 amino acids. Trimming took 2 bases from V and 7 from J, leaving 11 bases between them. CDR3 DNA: TGTGCCAGCAGTTTACAGGGCACACGTGAAAAACTGTTTTTT. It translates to CASSLQGTREKLFF.